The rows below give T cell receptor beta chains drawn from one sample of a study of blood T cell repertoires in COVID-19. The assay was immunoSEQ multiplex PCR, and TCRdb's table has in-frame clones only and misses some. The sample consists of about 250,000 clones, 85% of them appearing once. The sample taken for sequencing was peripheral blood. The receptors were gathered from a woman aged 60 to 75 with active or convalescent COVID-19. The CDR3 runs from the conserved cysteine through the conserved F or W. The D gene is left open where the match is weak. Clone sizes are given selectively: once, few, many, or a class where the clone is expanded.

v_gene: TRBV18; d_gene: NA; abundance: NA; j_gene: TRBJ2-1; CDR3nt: TGTGCCAGCTCCTCCACTAGAGACAATGAGCAGTTCTTC; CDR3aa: CASSSTRDNEQFF
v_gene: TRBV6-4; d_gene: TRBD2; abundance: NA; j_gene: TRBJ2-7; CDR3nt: TGTGCCAGCAGTGACGTCCCAGCGGGAGGAACATACGAGCAGTACTTC; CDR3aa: CASSDVPAGGTYEQYF
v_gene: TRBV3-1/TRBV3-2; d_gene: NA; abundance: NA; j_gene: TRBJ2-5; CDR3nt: TGTGCCAGCAGACAGACTACTCCCGGGACCCAGTACTTC; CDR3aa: CASRQTTPGTQYF
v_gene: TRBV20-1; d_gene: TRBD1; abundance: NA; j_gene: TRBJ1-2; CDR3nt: TGCAGTGCTGAACAGGGGGCTGGCTACACCTTC; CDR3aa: CSAEQGAGYTF
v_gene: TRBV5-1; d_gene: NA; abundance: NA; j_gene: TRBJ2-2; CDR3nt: TGCGCCAGCAGCGGGGGGGGCCGCAACACCGGGGAGCTGTTTTTT; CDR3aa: CASSGGGRNTGELFF
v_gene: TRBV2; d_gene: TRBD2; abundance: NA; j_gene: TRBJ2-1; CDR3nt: TGTGCCAGCACCCTAGCGGGAGGCAAGCAGTTCTTC; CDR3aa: CASTLAGGKQFF
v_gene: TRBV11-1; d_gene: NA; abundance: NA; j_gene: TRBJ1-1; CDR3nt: TGTGCCAGCAGCTTTCAGGACATGACTGAAGCTTTCTTT; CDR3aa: CASSFQDMTEAFF
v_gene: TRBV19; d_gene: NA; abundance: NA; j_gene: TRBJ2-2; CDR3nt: TGTGCCAGTAGGGGGGACTCTATAACCGGGGAGCTGTTTTTT; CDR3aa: CASRGDSITGELFF
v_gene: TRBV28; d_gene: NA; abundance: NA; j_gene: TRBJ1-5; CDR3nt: TGTGCCAGCAGGGGGGACACCCCAAGGGGCAATCAGCCCCAGCATTTT; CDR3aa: CASRGDTPRGNQPQHF
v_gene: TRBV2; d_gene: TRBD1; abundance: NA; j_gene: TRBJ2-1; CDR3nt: TGTGCCAGCAGTAAGGGGACAGGGGTCAATGAGCAGTTCTTC; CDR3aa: CASSKGTGVNEQFF
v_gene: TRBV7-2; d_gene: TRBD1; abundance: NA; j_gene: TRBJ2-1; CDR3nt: TGTGCCAGCAGCTTAGCGGGGGGACAGGGGGCTGTAAATGAGCAGTTCTTC; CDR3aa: CASSLAGGQGAVNEQFF
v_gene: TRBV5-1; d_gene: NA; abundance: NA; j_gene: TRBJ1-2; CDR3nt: TGCGCCAGCAGCTCGAAACAGACAACAGGGACCTATGGCTACACCTTC; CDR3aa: CASSSKQTTGTYGYTF
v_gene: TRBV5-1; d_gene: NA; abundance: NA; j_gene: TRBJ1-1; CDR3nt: TGCGCCAGCAGCTTGGGGAGCACTGAAGCTTTCTTT; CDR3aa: CASSLGSTEAFF
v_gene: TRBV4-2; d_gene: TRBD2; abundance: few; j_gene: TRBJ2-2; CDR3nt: TGTGCCAGCAGCCCCGGGACTAGCGGGGGGGCCGGCGGGGAGCTGTTTTTT; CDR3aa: CASSPGTSGGAGGELFF
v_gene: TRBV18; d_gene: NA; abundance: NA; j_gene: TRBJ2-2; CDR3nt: TGTGCCAGCTCACCACGGCAGGGCGGTGGTAGCACCGGGGAGCTGTTTTTT; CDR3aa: CASSPRQGGGSTGELFF
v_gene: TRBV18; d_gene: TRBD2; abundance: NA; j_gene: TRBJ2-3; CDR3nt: TGTGCCAGCTCACCAGGGGAGGGGCCCACAGATACGCAGTATTTT; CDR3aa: CASSPGEGPTDTQYF
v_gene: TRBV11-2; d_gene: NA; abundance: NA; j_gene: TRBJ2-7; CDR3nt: TGTGCCAGCACCAGAAGGGGGTCGGACTACGAGCAGTACTTC; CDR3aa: CASTRRGSDYEQYF
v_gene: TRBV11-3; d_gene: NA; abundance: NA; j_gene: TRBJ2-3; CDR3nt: TGTGCCAGCAGCGGAACAGGTGACAGCAACACAGATACGCAGTATTTT; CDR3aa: CASSGTGDSNTDTQYF
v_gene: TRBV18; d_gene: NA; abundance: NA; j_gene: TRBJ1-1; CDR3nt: TGTGCCAGCTCACCCCTCGGGTACCCGAACACTGAAGCTTTCTTT; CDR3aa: CASSPLGYPNTEAFF
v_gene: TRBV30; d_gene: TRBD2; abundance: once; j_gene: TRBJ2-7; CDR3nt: TGTGCCTGGAGTCTCGGACTAGCGGGAGGGTACGAGCAGTACTTC; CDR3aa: CAWSLGLAGGYEQYF
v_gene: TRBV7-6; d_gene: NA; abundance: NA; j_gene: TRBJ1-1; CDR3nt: TGTGCCAGCAGCTTAGTAGCGGCGAACACTGAAGCTTTCTTT; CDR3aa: CASSLVAANTEAFF
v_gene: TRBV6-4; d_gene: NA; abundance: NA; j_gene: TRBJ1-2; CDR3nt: TGTGCCAGCAGTGACCTTCGTGCCGAGGCGCCTGGCTACACCTTC; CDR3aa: CASSDLRAEAPGYTF
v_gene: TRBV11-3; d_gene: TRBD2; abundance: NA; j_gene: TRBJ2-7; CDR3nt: TGTGCCAGCAGCTTACTGGGGCGGGAGAATGAGCAGTACTTC; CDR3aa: CASSLLGRENEQYF
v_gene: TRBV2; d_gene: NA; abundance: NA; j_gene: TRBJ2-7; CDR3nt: TGTGCCAGCAGTGACCCTGGGCTTAACTCCTACGAGCAGTACTTC; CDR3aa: CASSDPGLNSYEQYF
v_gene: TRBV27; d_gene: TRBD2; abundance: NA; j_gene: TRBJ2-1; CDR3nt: TGTGCCAGCAGATCTAGCGGGGCAAGTGAGCAGTTCTTC; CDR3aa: CASRSSGASEQFF
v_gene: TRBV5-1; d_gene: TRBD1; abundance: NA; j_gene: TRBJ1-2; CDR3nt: TGCGCCAGCAGCCTTCGGACAGGGAAGGAAGTCTATGGCTACACCTTC; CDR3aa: CASSLRTGKEVYGYTF
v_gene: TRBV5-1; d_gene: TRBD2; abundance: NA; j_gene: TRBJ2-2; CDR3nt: TGCGCCAGTATAGCGGGGGCGAACACCGGGGAGCTGTTTTTT; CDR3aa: CASIAGANTGELFF
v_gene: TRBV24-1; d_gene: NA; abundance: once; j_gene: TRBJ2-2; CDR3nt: TGTGCCACCAGGGGGACTCGGGGAACCGGGGAGCTGTTTTTT; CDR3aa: CATRGTRGTGELFF
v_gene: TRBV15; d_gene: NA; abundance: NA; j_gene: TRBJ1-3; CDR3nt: TGTGCCACCAGCAGGGAGCAGCTTATCTCTGGAAACACCATATATTTT; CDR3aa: CATSREQLISGNTIYF
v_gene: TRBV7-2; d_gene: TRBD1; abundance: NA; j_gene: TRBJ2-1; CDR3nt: TGTGCCAGCAGCTCCCAACTGACAGGGATGGATGAGCAGTTCTTC; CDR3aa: CASSSQLTGMDEQFF
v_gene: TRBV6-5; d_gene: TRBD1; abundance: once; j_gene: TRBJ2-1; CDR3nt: TGTGCCAGCAGCGACAGGGGTTGGCCCTACAATGAGCAGTTCTTC; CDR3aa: CASSDRGWPYNEQFF